This is a list of T cell receptor beta chains from one sample in a study of blood T cell repertoires in COVID-19. Method: immunoSEQ multiplex PCR; TCRdb's copy keeps in-frame clones and lacks some. The data contain 150,000 to 200,000 clones, 70% to 85% of them seen just once; the ten biggest clones take up around 9.8%. The sequenced material came from peripheral blood. These receptors all come from a woman older than 75 with acute or convalescent COVID-19. The CDR3 runs from the conserved cysteine through the conserved F or W. A D gene is named only where the DNA matches it firmly. Part of the rows lack a size; the others show once, few, many or a class for expanded clones.

v_gene: TRBV2; abundance: -; d_gene: -; j_gene: TRBJ2-3; CDR3aa: CASKEGTGEGHTQYF; CDR3nt: TGTGCCAGCAAAGAGGGGACGGGAGAAGGCCATACGCAGTATTTT
v_gene: TRBV10-3; abundance: -; d_gene: TRBD1; j_gene: TRBJ1-1; CDR3aa: CAITGEGAGAEAFF; CDR3nt: TGTGCCATCACCGGTGAGGGGGCAGGGGCTGAAGCTTTCTTT
v_gene: TRBV6-2/TRBV6-3; abundance: once; d_gene: TRBD2; j_gene: TRBJ2-1; CDR3aa: CASSYWAGAGNEQFF; CDR3nt: TGTGCCAGCAGTTACTGGGCGGGAGCAGGCAATGAGCAGTTCTTC
v_gene: TRBV20-1; abundance: -; d_gene: -; j_gene: TRBJ2-7; CDR3aa: CSASGRFNEQYF; CDR3nt: TGCAGTGCTAGTGGCAGGTTTAACGAGCAGTACTTC
v_gene: TRBV10-3; abundance: -; d_gene: -; j_gene: TRBJ2-2; CDR3aa: CAISESGAVNTGELFF; CDR3nt: TGTGCCATCAGTGAGTCAGGCGCGGTTAACACCGGGGAGCTGTTTTTT
v_gene: TRBV12-3/TRBV12-4; abundance: -; d_gene: TRBD1; j_gene: TRBJ1-2; CDR3aa: CASSETGNYGYTF; CDR3nt: TGTGCCAGCAGTGAGACAGGGAACTATGGCTACACCTTC
v_gene: TRBV20-1; abundance: -; d_gene: TRBD2; j_gene: TRBJ2-7; CDR3aa: CSAPSGSRQYF; CDR3nt: TGCAGTGCCCCTAGCGGGAGCAGGCAGTACTTC
v_gene: TRBV29-1; abundance: -; d_gene: TRBD1; j_gene: TRBJ1-1; CDR3aa: CSVGPAGGQDTEAFF; CDR3nt: TGCAGCGTCGGTCCAGCAGGGGGGCAGGACACTGAAGCTTTCTTT
v_gene: TRBV19; abundance: -; d_gene: TRBD2; j_gene: TRBJ2-1; CDR3aa: CASSMNSAGALNEQFF; CDR3nt: TGTGCCAGTAGTATGAATTCTGCGGGAGCTCTTAATGAGCAGTTCTTC
v_gene: TRBV7-8; abundance: once; d_gene: TRBD1; j_gene: TRBJ2-7; CDR3aa: CASSRGQGVREQYF; CDR3nt: TGTGCCAGCAGCCGAGGACAGGGTGTAAGGGAGCAGTACTTC
v_gene: TRBV2; abundance: -; d_gene: TRBD2; j_gene: TRBJ2-5; CDR3aa: CASKVGLAGASQETQYF; CDR3nt: TGTGCCAGCAAAGTCGGGCTAGCGGGGGCCAGCCAAGAGACCCAGTACTTC
v_gene: TRBV5-4; abundance: -; d_gene: -; j_gene: TRBJ2-6; CDR3aa: CASSYRASGANVLTF; CDR3nt: TGTGCCAGCAGCTACAGAGCCTCTGGGGCCAACGTCCTGACTTTC
v_gene: TRBV6-5; abundance: -; d_gene: -; j_gene: TRBJ1-5; CDR3aa: CASSYSDSSNQPQHF; CDR3nt: TGTGCCAGCAGTTACTCGGACAGTTCCAATCAGCCCCAGCATTTT
v_gene: TRBV11-3; abundance: -; d_gene: TRBD1; j_gene: TRBJ2-3; CDR3aa: CASSRTGTSTDTQYF; CDR3nt: TGTGCCAGCAGCCGGACAGGGACTAGCACAGATACGCAGTATTTT
v_gene: TRBV9; abundance: few; d_gene: -; j_gene: TRBJ2-7; CDR3aa: CASSVGRGDRYEQYF; CDR3nt: TGTGCCAGCAGCGTCGGCAGGGGGGACCGCTACGAGCAGTACTTC
v_gene: TRBV7-9; abundance: -; d_gene: -; j_gene: TRBJ2-5; CDR3aa: CASSLGLTGLAQYF; CDR3nt: TGTGCCAGCAGCTTGGGGTTGACAGGACTAGCCCAGTACTTC
v_gene: TRBV18; abundance: -; d_gene: -; j_gene: TRBJ2-5; CDR3aa: CASSGSQETQYF; CDR3nt: TGTGCCAGCTCTGGCAGCCAAGAGACCCAGTACTTC
v_gene: TRBV6-6; abundance: -; d_gene: TRBD2; j_gene: TRBJ2-5; CDR3aa: CASSYWASGGETQYF; CDR3nt: TGTGCCAGCAGTTACTGGGCTAGCGGAGGAGAGACCCAGTACTTC
v_gene: TRBV24-1; abundance: -; d_gene: -; j_gene: TRBJ1-6; CDR3aa: CASWRAIPRPLHF; CDR3nt: TGTGCCTCCTGGAGGGCGATTCCAAGACCCCTCCACTTT
v_gene: TRBV7-3; abundance: -; d_gene: -; j_gene: TRBJ1-1; CDR3aa: CASSSQGNTEAFF; CDR3nt: TGTGCCAGCAGCTCGCAGGGGAACACTGAAGCTTTCTTT
v_gene: TRBV19; abundance: -; d_gene: -; j_gene: TRBJ2-3; CDR3aa: CASSPSLGDTQYF; CDR3nt: TGTGCCAGTAGCCCTAGTTTGGGAGATACGCAGTATTTT
v_gene: TRBV12-5; abundance: -; d_gene: TRBD1; j_gene: TRBJ1-5; CDR3aa: CASGLDRGGQPQHF; CDR3nt: TGTGCTAGTGGTTTGGACAGGGGGGGGCAGCCCCAGCATTTT
v_gene: TRBV19; abundance: -; d_gene: -; j_gene: TRBJ2-5; CDR3aa: CASSIDSQGGIETQYF; CDR3nt: TGTGCCAGTAGTATAGATTCCCAGGGTGGTATAGAGACCCAGTACTTC
v_gene: TRBV23-1; abundance: -; d_gene: TRBD1; j_gene: TRBJ2-7; CDR3aa: CASRREGGLGTGDYEQYF; CDR3nt: TGCGCCAGCCGTCGGGAAGGCGGCCTCGGGACAGGGGACTACGAGCAGTACTTC
v_gene: TRBV5-1; abundance: -; d_gene: -; j_gene: TRBJ2-1; CDR3aa: CASSLELFGGEQFF; CDR3nt: TGCGCCAGCAGCTTGGAGCTTTTTGGCGGTGAGCAGTTCTTC
v_gene: TRBV29-1; abundance: -; d_gene: -; j_gene: TRBJ2-1; CDR3aa: CSVEGGLNNEQFF; CDR3nt: TGCAGCGTTGAAGGGGGCCTCAACAATGAGCAGTTCTTC
v_gene: TRBV12-5; abundance: once; d_gene: TRBD1; j_gene: TRBJ1-1; CDR3aa: CASGLGQGRANTEAFF; CDR3nt: TGTGCTAGTGGCCTGGGACAGGGGAGGGCGAACACTGAAGCTTTCTTT
v_gene: TRBV28; abundance: -; d_gene: -; j_gene: TRBJ1-5; CDR3aa: CASSPSRYNQPQHF; CDR3nt: TGTGCCAGCAGTCCCTCCAGGTACAATCAGCCCCAGCATTTT
v_gene: TRBV6-5; abundance: -; d_gene: -; j_gene: TRBJ1-2; CDR3aa: CASSYSRRGMDGYTF; CDR3nt: TGTGCCAGCAGTTACTCTCGTAGGGGCATGGATGGCTACACCTTC
v_gene: TRBV20-1; abundance: -; d_gene: TRBD1; j_gene: TRBJ1-1; CDR3aa: CSARGRGIAFF; CDR3nt: TGCAGTGCTAGGGGCAGGGGGATTGCTTTCTTT
v_gene: TRBV11-2; abundance: few; d_gene: -; j_gene: TRBJ1-1; CDR3aa: CASSLKWQNTEAFF; CDR3nt: TGTGCCAGCAGCTTAAAATGGCAGAACACTGAAGCTTTCTTT
v_gene: TRBV7-2; abundance: -; d_gene: TRBD2; j_gene: TRBJ2-3; CDR3aa: CASSPTSGLAGSQYF; CDR3nt: TGTGCCAGCAGCCCAACCTCAGGGCTAGCGGGATCGCAGTATTTT
v_gene: TRBV5-6; abundance: -; d_gene: TRBD1; j_gene: TRBJ1-5; CDR3aa: CASSSLDRSDQPQHF; CDR3nt: TGTGCCAGCAGCTCCCTGGACAGGTCTGACCAGCCCCAGCATTTT
v_gene: TRBV25-1; abundance: -; d_gene: TRBD1; j_gene: TRBJ2-7; CDR3aa: CASSEPGTGPRYEQYF; CDR3nt: TGTGCCAGCAGTGAACCAGGGACAGGGCCACGTTACGAGCAGTACTTC
v_gene: TRBV5-4; abundance: -; d_gene: -; j_gene: TRBJ1-1; CDR3aa: CASSLGQANTEAFF; CDR3nt: TGTGCCAGCAGCTTGGGACAGGCGAACACTGAAGCTTTCTTT
v_gene: TRBV24-1; abundance: -; d_gene: TRBD1; j_gene: TRBJ2-2; CDR3aa: CATSDIGQGDTGELFF; CDR3nt: TGTGCCACCAGTGATATCGGACAGGGGGACACCGGGGAGCTGTTTTTT
v_gene: TRBV7-2; abundance: once; d_gene: TRBD1; j_gene: TRBJ1-6; CDR3aa: CASSFAGQGKSPLHF; CDR3nt: TGTGCCAGCAGCTTTGCCGGACAGGGAAAGTCACCCCTCCACTTT
v_gene: TRBV6-1; abundance: -; d_gene: -; j_gene: TRBJ2-7; CDR3aa: CASSEWTSGRQQYF; CDR3nt: TGTGCCAGCAGTGAATGGACGAGCGGGCGGCAGCAGTACTTC
v_gene: TRBV18; abundance: -; d_gene: -; j_gene: TRBJ2-2; CDR3aa: CASSRARGNTGELFF; CDR3nt: TGTGCCAGCTCCCGCGCCAGGGGTAACACCGGGGAGCTGTTTTTT
v_gene: TRBV18; abundance: -; d_gene: TRBD1; j_gene: TRBJ1-4; CDR3aa: CASSFRDRLSTNEKLFF; CDR3nt: TGTGCCAGCTCATTCCGGGACAGACTATCAACTAATGAAAAACTGTTTTTT
v_gene: TRBV6-6; abundance: -; d_gene: -; j_gene: TRBJ1-5; CDR3aa: CASSYELTGNQPQHF; CDR3nt: TGTGCCAGCAGTTACGAGTTGACGGGAAATCAGCCCCAGCATTTT
v_gene: TRBV19; abundance: -; d_gene: -; j_gene: TRBJ1-1; CDR3aa: CASSRDLGPIEAFF; CDR3nt: TGTGCCAGTAGTCGTGACTTGGGTCCGATTGAAGCTTTCTTT
v_gene: TRBV5-1; abundance: -; d_gene: TRBD1; j_gene: TRBJ1-2; CDR3aa: CASSREGADGYTF; CDR3nt: TGCGCCAGCAGCCGAGAGGGGGCCGATGGCTACACCTTC
v_gene: TRBV5-1; abundance: -; d_gene: -; j_gene: TRBJ2-5; CDR3aa: CASSWGGETQYF; CDR3nt: TGCGCCAGCAGCTGGGGCGGTGAGACCCAGTACTTC
v_gene: TRBV18; abundance: once; d_gene: TRBD1; j_gene: TRBJ2-7; CDR3aa: CASSPGTGAYEQYF; CDR3nt: TGTGCCAGCTCACCGGGGACAGGGGCGTACGAGCAGTACTTC
v_gene: TRBV24-1; abundance: -; d_gene: -; j_gene: TRBJ2-3; CDR3aa: CATSRHNTDTQYF; CDR3nt: TGTGCCACCAGCAGACACAACACAGATACGCAGTATTTT
v_gene: TRBV15; abundance: -; d_gene: -; j_gene: TRBJ2-5; CDR3aa: CATSRGMAARGETQYF; CDR3nt: TGTGCCACCAGCAGAGGTATGGCCGCACGCGGAGAGACCCAGTACTTC
v_gene: TRBV13; abundance: -; d_gene: TRBD2; j_gene: TRBJ2-3; CDR3aa: CASSLGTSGRRTDTQYF; CDR3nt: TGTGCCAGCAGCTTAGGGACTAGCGGGAGGAGAACAGATACGCAGTATTTT
v_gene: TRBV18; abundance: few; d_gene: TRBD1; j_gene: TRBJ1-5; CDR3aa: CASSPALGTGRNQPQHF; CDR3nt: TGTGCCAGCTCACCTGCCCTTGGGACAGGGAGAAATCAGCCCCAGCATTTT
v_gene: TRBV4-1; abundance: -; d_gene: -; j_gene: TRBJ1-1; CDR3aa: CASSQGPVRGSMNTEAFF; CDR3nt: TGCGCCAGCAGCCAAGGTCCGGTCCGGGGATCGATGAACACTGAAGCTTTCTTT
v_gene: TRBV11-3; abundance: -; d_gene: TRBD1; j_gene: TRBJ2-2; CDR3aa: CASSLGGTGNTGELFF; CDR3nt: TGTGCCAGCAGCTTAGGAGGGACAGGGAACACCGGGGAGCTGTTTTTT
v_gene: TRBV2; abundance: -; d_gene: TRBD1; j_gene: TRBJ2-7; CDR3aa: CASSLTGLYEQYF; CDR3nt: TGTGCCAGCAGTTTGACAGGGCTCTACGAGCAGTACTTC
v_gene: TRBV2; abundance: -; d_gene: TRBD1; j_gene: TRBJ2-7; CDR3aa: CASNRQGAYEQYF; CDR3nt: TGTGCCAGCAACAGACAGGGGGCTTACGAGCAGTACTTC